This T cell receptor (beta chain) originates from a study of Ad26.COV2.S vaccination and SARS-CoV-2 variants. General observations from the study: Vaccine recipients surpassed placebo recipients in spike-specific TCR breadth. Measurements of TCR breadth and depth may have given underestimates of the total T cell responses.

In the case of this clone: The antigen is not known.

The CDR3 consists of 15 residues. V was clipped by 6 bases and J by 3 bases, with 18 bases between them. Per the germline V gene, CDR1 is MDHEN and CDR2 is SYDVKM. This sample's treatment: around 19 received Ad26.COV2.S at low or high dose, single or two shots; 5 received placebo; per-sample allocation not given. The investigators took samples on day 63 after the first vaccine or placebo injection. Profiled with immunoSEQ multiplex PCR; TCRdb holds only in-frame clones, not every one. The sample yields about 350,000 clones, roughly 85% seen once. This receptor was taken from a person between 18 and 59 years old who received the Ad26.COV2.S COVID-19 vaccine or a placebo. This chain links TRBV28 with TRBJ2-7, with D maybe TRBD2 (7 bases). This specimen consisted of peripheral blood, obtained in a trial of Ad26.COV2.S vaccine versus placebo. The CDR3 coding sequence is TGTGCCAGCAGGGGGGGGGCAGGGCCGTACTACGAGCAGTACTTC. Its translation: CASRGGAGPYYEQYF.